This entry features one T cell receptor beta chain sequence. No antigen is known for it. The source of the sample is a study of monozygotic twins with inflammatory bowel disease. Study-wide findings and caveats: Treatment differences in immunosuppression may have added variability to the repertoires of patients.

Eight separate reactions per sample yielded the cDNA. Two rounds of nested PCR, of approximately 16 and 10 cycles, were run on TCRalpha and TCRbeta cDNA. TCRdb reprocessed the 5' RACE reads; each CDR3 protein has one entry and no DNA is given. In total, the table holds approximately 330,000 distinct CDR3 sequences. Germline CDR1 is SGHTA and CDR2 is FQGNSA. This CDR3 contains 13 residues. The receptor comes from a human donor with ulcerative colitis or Crohn's disease, or a healthy co-twin of an affected twin (not recorded which). Sequencing input: blood. This chain uses TRBV7-2 with TRBJ2-5; TCRdb's D call, TRBD1, is unchecked because there is no DNA. Here the CDR3 reads CASRGNREETQYF.